This T cell receptor beta chain was retrieved from a study of Tregs in tolerant kidney transplant recipients. V lost 4 bases, J lost 4 bases, and 13 bases stayed unmatched. Looked up from germline, CDR1 is GTSNPN and CDR2 is SVGIG (reference sequence). The CDR3 is 16 amino acids. Profiling relied on immunoSEQ multiplex PCR, and the TCRdb table lists in-frame clones only, not all of them. Of tens of thousands of clones detected, around 90% appear once; the ten largest clones hold around 0.7%. Sequenced sample: Tregs from blood. V and J are TRBV30 and TRBJ2-1; TRBD2 matches at 7 bases. The receptor's source is a human donor in good health. The DNA of the CDR3 is TGTGCCTGGATCCGCGCCCTGGGAGGGACTTACAATGAGCAGTTCTTC. It yields the protein CAWIRALGGTYNEQFF.